This passage covers 5 T cell receptor beta chains from one sample sequenced in a study of beta chain features in type 1 diabetes. Expressed TCRB transcripts were sequenced because the entire RNA isolate underwent reverse transcription. Assay used: immunoSEQ multiplex PCR; TCRdb lists only in-frame clones, some missing. The sample includes approximately 400,000 clones, approximately 15% of them seen just once. Specimen: naive CD4+ T cells from blood. The receptors come from a woman younger than 35 in good health.

This clone appeared a few times. The V call is TRBV29-1, the J call TRBJ1-4; TRBD1 aligns across 7 bases. The junction had 3 bases not matched to a gene; V was cut back by 4 bases and J by 4 bases. The CDR3 has 13 residues. Germline V gene lookup returns CDR1 SQVTM and CDR2 ANQGSEA. CDR3 coding DNA: TGCAGCGTTGGGGACAGATATAATGAAAAACTGTTTTTT. Its protein product is CSVGDRYNEKLFF.

This clone has just a few counts. The genes are TRBV28 and TRBJ1-1, with 7 bases identical to TRBD1. The V and J ends lost 5 bases and 0 bases, in that order; junction bases with no gene match: 12. CDR3 length: 17 amino acids. CDR1 MDHEN and CDR2 SYDVKM come from the germline V gene. Here the CDR3 DNA reads TGTGCCAGCAGTATTCCGGGACAGATACACATGAACACTGAAGCTTTCTTT. Protein product: CASSIPGQIHMNTEAFF. The full variable domain, completed using reference TRBV28 and TRBJ1-1, is DVKVTQSSRYLVKRTGEKVFLECVQDMDHENMFWYRQDPGLGLRLIYFSYDVKMKEKGDIPEGYSVSREKKERFSLILESASTNQTSMYLCASSIPGQIHMNTEAFFGQGTRLTVV.

The gene calls are TRBV5-1 and TRBJ2-3, with D perhaps TRBD1 (5 bases). The CDR3 sequence is 14 residues long. Trimming took 0 bases from V and 7 from J, leaving 12 bases between them. The germline gives CDR1 SGHRS, CDR2 YFSETQ. CDR3 nucleotide sequence: TGCGCCAGCAGCTTGGCCGACAGCTCCAATACGCAGTATTTT. This codes for CASSLADSSNTQYF.

This clone has more than one count but fewer than ten. The V and J genes are TRBV5-1 and TRBJ2-1; 7 nucleotides agree with TRBD2. Germline trimming cut 0 bases from V and 5 bases from J; bases unmatched to any gene: 2. This CDR3 region has 14 residues. Germline CDR1 SGHRS, CDR2 YFSETQ. In DNA, the CDR3 is TGCGCCAGCAGCTTGGACGGGAGGAACAATGAGCAGTTCTTC. It translates to CASSLDGRNNEQFF.

This clone turned up a few times. The chain carries TRBV7-2 and TRBJ2-7; no clear D gene. The CDR3 is 13 residues long. The V gene lost 3 bases and the J gene lost 2 bases, with 8 bases spanning the gap. Germline values: CDR1 SGHTA, CDR2 FQGNSA. CDR3 amino acids: CASSFAVTYEQYF. The CDR3 bases are TGTGCCAGCAGCTTCGCAGTAACCTACGAGCAGTACTTC.